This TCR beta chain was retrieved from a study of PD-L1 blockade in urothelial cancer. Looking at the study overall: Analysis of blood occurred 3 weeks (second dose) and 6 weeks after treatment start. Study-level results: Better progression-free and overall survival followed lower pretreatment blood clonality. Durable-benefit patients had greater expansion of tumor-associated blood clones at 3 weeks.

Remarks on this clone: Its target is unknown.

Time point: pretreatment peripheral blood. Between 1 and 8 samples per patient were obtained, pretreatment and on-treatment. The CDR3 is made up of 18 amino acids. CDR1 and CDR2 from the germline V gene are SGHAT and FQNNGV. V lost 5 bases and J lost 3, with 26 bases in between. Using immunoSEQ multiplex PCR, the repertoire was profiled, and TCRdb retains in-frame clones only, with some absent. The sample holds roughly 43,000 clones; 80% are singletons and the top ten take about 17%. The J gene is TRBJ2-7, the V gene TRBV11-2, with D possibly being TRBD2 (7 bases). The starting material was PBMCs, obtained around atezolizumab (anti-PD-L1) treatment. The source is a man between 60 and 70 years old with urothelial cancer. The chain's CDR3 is CASSLTRGYREGYYEQYF. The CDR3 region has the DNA TGTGCCAGCAGCCTGACGAGGGGGTACAGGGAGGGGTACTACGAGCAGTACTTC.